The clone carrying this TCR beta chain has only one observation. Residents of 24 US areas, aged roughly 18 to 89 years, made up the participants. Which cohort a participant joined came from the clinical history participants gave. Donors in Cohort 3 who had recovered were those with two negative PCRs, healthcare professional clearance, or resolution of their symptoms. This record belongs to a study of blood T cell repertoires in COVID-19. Study overall: Samples taken during acute and convalescent COVID-19 were collected in the United States, Italy and Spain.

Repertoires were generated with immunoSEQ multiplex PCR, while TCRdb's copy carries only in-frame clones and drops some. Of 250,000 to 300,000 clones in the sample, 88% were seen once. Germline trimming cut 4 bases from V and 1 base from J; bases unmatched to any gene: 12. Germline V gene sequence: CDR1 LGHDT, CDR2 YNNKEL (reference sequence). The CDR3 is 18 residues long. Material: PBMCs or T cells enriched from blood (not recorded which). This receptor was obtained from a woman in her twenties or thirties who had recovered from COVID-19. This chain links TRBV3-1 (or the pseudogene TRBV3-2) with TRBJ2-3, with 9 bases identical to TRBD2. DNA for the CDR3: TGTGCCAGCAGCCTCCTCGGGACTAGCCGCGGAGGCACAGATACGCAGTATTTT. Translating it yields CASSLLGTSRGGTDTQYF.